This T cell receptor beta chain was identified in a study of blood T cell repertoires in COVID-19. This table comes from immunoSEQ multiplex PCR, and its TCRdb copy is limited to in-frame clones, with some not included. Of 45,000 to 55,000 clones listed, around 72% are singletons. The germline V gene encodes CDR1 LNHDA and CDR2 SQIVND (reference sequence). The V gene end was trimmed by 10 bases and the J gene end by 4 bases; junction bases not matched to a gene: 10. CDR3 length: 14 amino acids. Sequenced: peripheral blood. The clonotype originates from a human donor with active or convalescent COVID-19. The donor label of this sample is uncertain. The chain is built from TRBV19 and TRBJ1-2, with 9 bases aligning to TRBD1. This CDR3 reads CATHGDRAVYGYTF. The CDR3 DNA is TGTGCCACCCATGGGGACAGGGCGGTCTATGGCTACACCTTC.